The clone carrying this T cell receptor beta chain turned up a few times. Authors' methods: The assay estimated nucleated cells by amplifying reference gene primers. Produced via immunoSEQ multiplex PCR; TCRdb's table is partial and in-frame only. That table is the source of V, J and clone size, and D and trimming were worked out from the DNA. The sample holds 150,000 to 200,000 clones, around 79% seen once. This specimen comes from a study of blood T cell repertoires in COVID-19. Whole-study context: Acute-phase and convalescent COVID-19 samples originated in the United States, Italy and Spain. Sample material is recorded as cDNA or gDNA derived from T cells, B-cell-depleted T cells, or PBMCs.

The receptor was isolated from a man aged 55 to 70 with active or convalescent COVID-19. Sequenced: peripheral blood.

CDR3 loop: CASSQVGLGSGGSSYNEQFF. The CDR3 bases are TGTGCCAGCAGCCAAGTCGGCCTCGGGAGCGGGGGAAGCTCCTACAATGAGCAGTTCTTC. This chain links TRBV3-1 (or the pseudogene TRBV3-2) with TRBJ2-1; TRBD2 matches 8 bases. V trimming: 1 base; J trimming: 0 bases; junction bases outside the gene matches: 14. Germline assignment: CDR1 LGHDT and CDR2 YNNKEL (reference sequence). The CDR3 covers 20 residues.